This passage covers 11 T cell receptor beta chains from one sample sequenced in a study of blood T cell repertoires in COVID-19. Some clones are missing from TCRdb's copy, which holds only in-frame ones; the method was immunoSEQ multiplex PCR. Of some 42,000 clones in the sample, around 91% were seen once. Source material: peripheral blood. These receptors came from a man in his fifties or sixties with active COVID-19.

The chain has TRBV7-8 and TRBJ2-3, with D possibly matching TRBD2 (6 bases). Per the germline V gene, CDR1 is SGHVS and CDR2 is FQNEAQ. The V end was cut by 5 bases, the J end by 2 bases, with 11 bases between. The CDR3 length is 14 residues. The DNA for the CDR3 is TGTGCCAGCAGCCGAGGGACTTCCACAGATACGCAGTATTTT. Amino acids: CASSRGTSTDTQYF.

The chain recombines TRBV5-8 with TRBJ1-2; weak D call: TRBD1 (5 bases). The germline gives CDR1 SGHTS, CDR2 YDEGEE. CDR3 length: 14 amino acids. V dropped 6 bases and J dropped 7 bases, with 19 bases sitting between them. CDR3: CASTLVRGQGGYTF. The DNA of the CDR3 is TGTGCCAGCACCCTGGTTCGCGGTCAGGGTGGCTACACCTTC.

This sequence joins TRBV5-1 and TRBJ2-1, with a tentative D call TRBD1 (6 bases). There are 15 residues in the CDR3. The V and J ends lost 0 bases and 4 bases respectively, with 11 bases between them. Germline CDR1 and CDR2: SGHRS and YFSETQ. The DNA of the CDR3 is TGCGCCAGCAGCTTGGAGACCACAGGGTACAATGAGCAGTTCTTC. Its protein is CASSLETTGYNEQFF. Supplemented by reference TRBV5-1 and TRBJ2-1, the full variable domain reads KAGVTQTPRYLIKTRGQQVTLSCSPISGHRSVSWYQQTPGQGLQFLFEYFSETQRNKGNFPGRFSGRQFSNSRSEMNVSTLELGDSALYLCASSLETTGYNEQFFGPGTRLTVL.

This chain joins TRBV28 and TRBJ2-1, with a weak D call TRBD2 (5 bases). This CDR3 spans 12 amino acids. In germline, CDR1 is MDHEN, CDR2 SYDVKM. Trimming took off 5 bases at V and 10 bases at J, with 12 bases between the two ends. The CDR3 sequence: CASSEGSREQFF. The CDR3 DNA is TGTGCCAGCAGTGAAGGGAGCAGAGAGCAGTTCTTC.

This rearrangement joins TRBV11-2 to TRBJ1-5; D might be TRBD1 (6 bases). V was shortened by 5 bases and J by 4 bases, with 12 bases between the two germline ends. The germline V gene encodes CDR1 SGHAT and CDR2 FQNNGV. The CDR3 spans 14 residues. The CDR3 sequence: CASSNRVRNQPQHF. In DNA form, the CDR3 reads TGTGCCAGCAGCAACAGGGTCAGGAATCAGCCCCAGCATTTT.

The rearrangement joins TRBV19 to TRBJ1-5; 7 bases are shared with TRBD1. CDR1 and CDR2 (germline): LNHDA, SQIVND (reference sequence). The CDR3 spans 16 residues. V lost 3 bases to trimming and J lost 4 bases; unmatched junction nucleotides: 9. This CDR3 reads CASSIRTQGRNQPQHF. The CDR3 DNA follows: TGTGCCAGTAGTATCCGCACACAGGGGCGAAATCAGCCCCAGCATTTT. The whole variable domain, remainder taken from reference TRBV19 and TRBJ1-5, is DGGITQSPKYLFRKEGQNVTLSCEQNLNHDAMYWYRQDPGQGLRLIYYSQIVNDFQKGDIAEGYSVSREKKESFPLTVTSAQKNPTAFYLCASSIRTQGRNQPQHFGDGTRLSIL.

This clone showed up just a few times. V is TRBV28 and J is TRBJ2-7, with 10 positions matching TRBD2. V lost 6 bases to trimming and J lost 4 bases; unmatched junction nucleotides: 9. The CDR3 runs to 15 residues. Germline values: CDR1 MDHEN, CDR2 SYDVKM. CDR3 bases: TGTGCCAGCAGCCCAGTGTCTAGCGGGAGATACGAGCAGTACTTC. This sequence encodes CASSPVSSGRYEQYF.

The chain links TRBV7-8 to TRBJ1-1, with 7 bases fitting TRBD1. V was pared by 3 bases and J by 0 bases, with 1 base of the junction left unmatched. Germline loops: CDR1 SGHVS, CDR2 FQNEAQ. CDR3 length equals 14 residues. The CDR3 coding sequence is TGTGCCAGCAGCTTTGGGACAGTGAACACTGAAGCTTTCTTT. It specifies CASSFGTVNTEAFF.

V and J are TRBV28 and TRBJ2-1; no definite D call. V was clipped by 1 base and J by 4 bases, with 11 bases between them. The germline V gene encodes CDR1 MDHEN and CDR2 SYDVKM. This CDR3 region has 15 residues. CDR3 DNA: TGTGCCAGCAGTTTATCCCAGGCTTTATACAATGAGCAGTTCTTC. Its translation is CASSLSQALYNEQFF.

The chain uses TRBV6-5 and TRBJ2-1, with TRBD2 matching over 9 bases. V was pared by 6 bases and J by 13 bases, with 10 bases of the junction left unmatched. Germline CDR1 reads MNHEY; CDR2 reads SVGAGI. The CDR3 contains 13 residues. The CDR3 DNA sequence: TGTGCCAGCAGGGCGACTAGCGGAATCCCCCAGTTCTTC. Translation gives CASRATSGIPQFF.

The CDR3 sequence is CASSFGVYNEQFF. CDR3 bases: TGTGCCAGCAGCTTTGGAGTATACAATGAGCAGTTCTTC. The chain links TRBV13 to TRBJ2-1; D not resolved. CDR3 size: 13 residues. Trimming took 3 bases from V and 4 from J, leaving 7 bases between them. CDR1 and CDR2 (germline): PRHDT, FYEKMQ (reference sequence).